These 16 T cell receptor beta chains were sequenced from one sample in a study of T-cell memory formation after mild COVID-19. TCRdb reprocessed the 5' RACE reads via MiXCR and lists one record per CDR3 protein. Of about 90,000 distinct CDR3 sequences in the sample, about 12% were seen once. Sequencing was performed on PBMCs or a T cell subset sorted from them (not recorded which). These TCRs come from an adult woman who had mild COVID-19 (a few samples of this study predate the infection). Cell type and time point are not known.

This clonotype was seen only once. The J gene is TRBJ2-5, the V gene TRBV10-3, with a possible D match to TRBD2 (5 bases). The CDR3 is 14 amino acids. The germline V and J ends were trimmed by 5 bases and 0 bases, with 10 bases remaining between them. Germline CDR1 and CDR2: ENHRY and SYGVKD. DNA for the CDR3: TGTGCCATCAGTTCCGGGGATTACCAAGAGACCCAGTACTTC. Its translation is CAISSGDYQETQYF.

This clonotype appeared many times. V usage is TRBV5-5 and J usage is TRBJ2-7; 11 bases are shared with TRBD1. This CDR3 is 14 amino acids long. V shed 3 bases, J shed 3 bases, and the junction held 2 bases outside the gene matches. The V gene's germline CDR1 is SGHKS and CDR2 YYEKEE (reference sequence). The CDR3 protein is CASSSGTGGYEQYF. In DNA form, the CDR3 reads TGTGCCAGCAGCTCCGGGACAGGGGGCTACGAGCAGTACTTC.

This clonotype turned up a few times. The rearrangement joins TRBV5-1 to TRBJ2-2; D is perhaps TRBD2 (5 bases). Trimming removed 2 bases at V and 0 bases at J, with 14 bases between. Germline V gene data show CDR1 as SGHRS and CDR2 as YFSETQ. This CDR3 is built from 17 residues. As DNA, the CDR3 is TGCGCCAGCAGCTTTCCAGCGGAGAACGCGAACACCGGGGAGCTGTTTTTT. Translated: CASSFPAENANTGELFF.

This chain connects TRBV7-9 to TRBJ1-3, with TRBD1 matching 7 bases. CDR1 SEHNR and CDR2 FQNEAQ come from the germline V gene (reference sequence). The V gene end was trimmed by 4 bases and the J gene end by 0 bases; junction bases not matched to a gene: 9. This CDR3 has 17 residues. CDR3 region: CASSSTDGTASGNTIYF. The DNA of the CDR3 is TGTGCCAGCAGCTCAACGGACGGGACAGCCTCTGGAAACACCATATATTTT. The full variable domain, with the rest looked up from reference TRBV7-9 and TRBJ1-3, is DTGVSQNPRHKITKRGQNVTFRCDPISEHNRLYWYRQTLGQGPEFLTYFQNEAQLEKSRLLSDRFSAERPKGSFSTLEIQRTEQGDSAMYLCASSSTDGTASGNTIYFGEGSWLTVV.

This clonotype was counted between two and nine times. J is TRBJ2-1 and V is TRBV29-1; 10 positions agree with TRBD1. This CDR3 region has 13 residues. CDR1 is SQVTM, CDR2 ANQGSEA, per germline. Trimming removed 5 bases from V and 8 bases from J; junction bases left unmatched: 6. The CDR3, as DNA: TGCAGCGTTCGTCTGGACAGGGGGTATGAGCAGTTCTTC. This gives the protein CSVRLDRGYEQFF.

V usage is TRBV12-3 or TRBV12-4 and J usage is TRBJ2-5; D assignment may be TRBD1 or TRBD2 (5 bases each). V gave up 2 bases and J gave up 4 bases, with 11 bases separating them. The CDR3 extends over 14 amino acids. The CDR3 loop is CASSLMGDRETQYF. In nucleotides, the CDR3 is TGTGCCAGCAGTTTAATGGGGGATCGAGAGACCCAGTACTTC.

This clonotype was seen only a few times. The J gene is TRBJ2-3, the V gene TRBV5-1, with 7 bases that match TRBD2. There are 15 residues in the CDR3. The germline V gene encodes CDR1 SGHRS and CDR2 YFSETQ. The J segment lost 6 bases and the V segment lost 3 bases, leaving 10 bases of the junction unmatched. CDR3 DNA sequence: TGCGCCAGCAGCTCCTCGAGACTAGCTTCGGATACGCAGTATTTT. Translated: CASSSSRLASDTQYF. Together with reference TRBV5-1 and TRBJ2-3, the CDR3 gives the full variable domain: KAGVTQTPRYLIKTRGQQVTLSCSPISGHRSVSWYQQTPGQGLQFLFEYFSETQRNKGNFPGRFSGRQFSNSRSEMNVSTLELGDSALYLCASSSSRLASDTQYFGPGTRLTVL.

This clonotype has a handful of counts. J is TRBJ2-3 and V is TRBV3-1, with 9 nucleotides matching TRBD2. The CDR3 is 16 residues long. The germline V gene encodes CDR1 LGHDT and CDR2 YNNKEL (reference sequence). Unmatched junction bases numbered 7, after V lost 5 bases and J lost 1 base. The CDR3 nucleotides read TGTGCCAGCAGCACGTGGACTAGCGAGCGCACAGATACGCAGTATTTT. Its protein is CASSTWTSERTDTQYF.

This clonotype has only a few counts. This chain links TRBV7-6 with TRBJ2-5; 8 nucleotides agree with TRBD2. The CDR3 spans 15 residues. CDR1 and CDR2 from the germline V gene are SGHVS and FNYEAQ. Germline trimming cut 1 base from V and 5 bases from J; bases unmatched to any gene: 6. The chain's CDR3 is CASSLEAGEGETQYF. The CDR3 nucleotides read TGTGCCAGCAGCTTAGAAGCGGGAGAAGGTGAGACCCAGTACTTC.

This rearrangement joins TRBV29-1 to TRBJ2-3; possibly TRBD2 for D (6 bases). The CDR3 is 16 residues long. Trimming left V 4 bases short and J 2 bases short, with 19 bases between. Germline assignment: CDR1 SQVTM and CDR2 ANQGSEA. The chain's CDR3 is CSVGGRKGRNTDTQYF. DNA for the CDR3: TGCAGCGTTGGAGGAAGGAAGGGGAGGAACACAGATACGCAGTATTTT.

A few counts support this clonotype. Here the CDR3 reads CASSSRGGSATDTQYF. CDR3 bases: TGTGCCAGCAGCTCTCGAGGGGGAAGCGCGACAGATACGCAGTATTTT. This sequence joins TRBV11-3 and TRBJ2-3; D is possibly TRBD1 (6 bases). Per germline, CDR1 SGHNT and CDR2 YENEEA. V gave up 4 bases and J gave up 3 bases, with 17 bases separating them. This CDR3 spans 16 amino acids.

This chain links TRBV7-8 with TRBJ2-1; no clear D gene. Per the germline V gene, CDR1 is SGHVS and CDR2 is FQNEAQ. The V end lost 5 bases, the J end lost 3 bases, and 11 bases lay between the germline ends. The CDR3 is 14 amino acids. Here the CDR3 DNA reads TGTGCCAGCAGCCCCCGGGTAGGCTACAATGAGCAGTTCTTC. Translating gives CASSPRVGYNEQFF.

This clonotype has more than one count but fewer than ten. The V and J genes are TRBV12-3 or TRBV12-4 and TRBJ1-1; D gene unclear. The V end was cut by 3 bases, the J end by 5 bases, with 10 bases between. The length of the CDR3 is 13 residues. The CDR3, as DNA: TGTGCCAGCAGTTTGGTAGGGCATACTGAAGCTTTCTTT. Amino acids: CASSLVGHTEAFF.

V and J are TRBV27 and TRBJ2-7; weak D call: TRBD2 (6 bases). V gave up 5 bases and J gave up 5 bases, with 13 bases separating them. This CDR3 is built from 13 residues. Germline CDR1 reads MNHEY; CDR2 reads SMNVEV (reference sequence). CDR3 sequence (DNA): TGTGCCAGCAGTCCCACCTGGGGGGACGAGCAGTACTTC. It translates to CASSPTWGDEQYF.

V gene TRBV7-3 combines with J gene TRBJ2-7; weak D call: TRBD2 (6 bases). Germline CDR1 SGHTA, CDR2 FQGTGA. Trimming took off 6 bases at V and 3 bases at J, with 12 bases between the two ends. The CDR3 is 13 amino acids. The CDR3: CASSFTGGYEQYF. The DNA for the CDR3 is TGTGCCAGCAGTTTTACCGGGGGCTACGAGCAGTACTTC. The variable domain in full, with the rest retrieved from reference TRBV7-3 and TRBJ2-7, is GAGVSQTPSNKVTEKGKYVELRCDPISGHTALYWYRQSLGQGPEFLIYFQGTGAADDSGLPNDRFFAVRPEGSVSTLKIQRTERGDSAVYLCASSFTGGYEQYFGPGTRLTVT.

The CDR3 is CASSLTGGLYNEQFF. The CDR3 region has the DNA TGTGCCAGCAGCTTAACGGGGGGACTATACAATGAGCAGTTCTTC. The genes are TRBV7-6 and TRBJ2-1, with 7 bases lining up with TRBD2. V lost 2 bases and J lost 4; bases outside the gene matches: 5. The CDR3 is 15 amino acids. Looked up from germline, CDR1 is SGHVS and CDR2 is FNYEAQ.